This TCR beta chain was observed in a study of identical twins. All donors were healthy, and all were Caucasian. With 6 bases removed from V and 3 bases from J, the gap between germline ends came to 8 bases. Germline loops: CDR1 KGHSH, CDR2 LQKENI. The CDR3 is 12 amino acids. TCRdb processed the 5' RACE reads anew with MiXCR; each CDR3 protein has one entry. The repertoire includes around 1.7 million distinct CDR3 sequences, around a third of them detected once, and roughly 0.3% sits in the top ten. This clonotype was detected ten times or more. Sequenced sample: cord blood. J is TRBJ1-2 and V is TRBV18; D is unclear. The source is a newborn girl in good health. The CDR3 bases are TGTGCCAGCTCGGGCAGTGACTATGGCTACACCTTC. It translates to CASSGSDYGYTF.